The entry that follows covers one T cell receptor (beta chain) sequence. Its specificity is unknown. This record belongs to a study of CD8 T cells in ankylosing spondylitis. Points from the study as a whole: CD8+ disease-linked clones were present at relatively low frequencies in blood. Earlier literature documents some of the motif variants in reactive arthritis synovial fluid and blood. A TCR beta motif of eight highly homologous variants appeared characteristic of ankylosing spondylitis blood.

Library preparation for TCR beta used quantitative 5'-RACE with molecular barcodes. A single record per CDR3 protein comes from TCRdb applying MiXCR to the 5' RACE reads. The profile covers some 270,000 distinct CDR3 sequences, with roughly 32% appearing a single time and 3.5% to 4.5% taken by the ten largest. Trimming removed 5 bases at V and 3 bases at J, with 11 bases between. Germline V gene lookup returns CDR1 SEHNR and CDR2 FQNEAQ (reference sequence). This CDR3 contains 13 residues. Input material: blood, either unsorted or a sorted T cell fraction (not recorded which). The chain uses TRBV7-9 and TRBJ2-7; D unclear. This TCR derives from a male donor with ankylosing spondylitis or in good health (not recorded which). The DNA of the CDR3 is TGTGCCAGCAGCATGACGGGTTTCTACGAGCAGTACTTC. It codes for CASSMTGFYEQYF.